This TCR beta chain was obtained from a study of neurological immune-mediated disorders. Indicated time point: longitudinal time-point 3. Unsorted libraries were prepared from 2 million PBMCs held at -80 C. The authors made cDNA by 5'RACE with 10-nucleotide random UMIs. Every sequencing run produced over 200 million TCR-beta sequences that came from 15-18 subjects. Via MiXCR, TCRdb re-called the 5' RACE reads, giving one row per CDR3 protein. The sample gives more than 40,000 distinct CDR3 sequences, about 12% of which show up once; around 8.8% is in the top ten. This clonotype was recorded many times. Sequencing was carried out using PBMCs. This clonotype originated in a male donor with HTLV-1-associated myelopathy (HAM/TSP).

CDR3: CASTRRGAPWETQYF. CDR3 DNA sequence: TGTGCCAGCACCCGCCGGGGGGCGCCCTGGGAGACCCAGTACTTC. The chain is built from TRBV28 and TRBJ2-5, with D tentatively TRBD2 (7 bases). Trimming removed 7 bases from V and 5 bases from J, with 20 bases in between. The V gene's germline CDR1 is MDHEN and CDR2 SYDVKM. The CDR3 is 15 residues long. The variable domain in full, completed from reference TRBV28 and TRBJ2-5, reads DVKVTQSSRYLVKRTGEKVFLECVQDMDHENMFWYRQDPGLGLRLIYFSYDVKMKEKGDIPEGYSVSREKKERFSLILESASTNQTSMYLCASTRRGAPWETQYFGPGTRLLVL.